These 25 T cell receptor beta chains share one sample of origin, sequenced in a study of response to subunit inactivated influenza vaccine. TCRdb re-analysed the RT-PCR reads in MiXCR, keeping a single row per CDR3 protein. This sample has 630,000 or so distinct CDR3 sequences, with about a sixth found just once. Sequences were derived from PBMCs from blood, sampled 11 to 12 days after vaccination. Receptors originate from a man aged 45-65 years who received an inactivated influenza vaccine.

This clonotype was seen many times. V is TRBV7-8 and J is TRBJ2-3; possible D gene TRBD2, 5 bases. V was trimmed by 4 bases and J by 2 bases, leaving 16 bases between them. Germline V CDR1 and CDR2: SGHVS, FQNEAQ. This CDR3 spans 16 amino acids. This chain's CDR3 is CASSSDVGSDTDTQYF. In DNA, the CDR3 is TGTGCCAGCAGCTCCGACGTGGGTAGCGACACAGATACGCAGTATTTT.

This clonotype was seen more than once but under ten times. V gene TRBV7-9 combines with J gene TRBJ2-7; 9 nucleotides agree with TRBD2. J lost 4 bases, V lost 7 bases, and 11 bases had no gene match. The CDR3 is 15 residues long. Germline CDR1 is SEHNR and CDR2 is FQNEAQ (reference sequence). The DNA for the CDR3 is TGTGCCAGCACCGGGGCGGGGACTAGCATGTACGAGCAGTACTTC. It encodes CASTGAGTSMYEQYF.

This clonotype was observed a handful of times. The V call is TRBV11-2, the J call TRBJ1-2; 9 bases agree with TRBD1. Germline CDR1 is SGHAT and CDR2 is FQNNGV. The V segment lost 5 bases and the J segment 1 base; nucleotides outside the gene matches: 11. This CDR3 has 17 amino acids. The CDR3 DNA is TGTGCCAGCAGCCCCCGGGACAGGGCCCCCGATAACTATGGCTACACCTTC. Translated, it gives CASSPRDRAPDNYGYTF.

This clonotype has more than one count but fewer than ten. The chain carries TRBV19 and TRBJ2-1; no firm D call. With 1 base removed from V and 0 bases from J, the gap between germline ends came to 7 bases. Germline assignment: CDR1 LNHDA and CDR2 SQIVND (reference sequence). The length of the CDR3 is 15 residues. The CDR3 DNA reads as TGTGCCAGTAGTATAGCTCCCGACTCCTACAATGAGCAGTTCTTC. It translates to CASSIAPDSYNEQFF.

This clonotype was seen only a few times. This sequence joins TRBV7-2 and TRBJ1-1; possibly TRBD1 for D (6 bases). Per the germline V gene, CDR1 is SGHTA and CDR2 is FQGNSA. With 5 bases removed from V and 4 bases from J, the gap between germline ends came to 14 bases. The CDR3 consists of 14 residues. The CDR3 loop reads CASSQQGSVTEAFF. The CDR3 DNA sequence: TGTGCCAGCAGCCAACAGGGATCCGTCACTGAAGCTTTCTTT.

The genes are TRBV29-1 and TRBJ2-7; D remains ambiguous. Germline values: CDR1 SQVTM, CDR2 ANQGSEA. Trimming cost V 0 bases and J 3 bases, with 3 bases left between them. The CDR3 is 11 residues long. Here the CDR3 reads CSVEESYEQYF. CDR3 bases: TGCAGCGTTGAAGAAAGCTACGAGCAGTACTTC.

This sequence joins TRBV7-3 and TRBJ2-2; D call uncertain. Trimming pared 1 base from V and 0 bases from J, leaving 9 bases between. CDR3 length equals 16 residues. The germline CDR1 and CDR2 sequences are SGHTA and FQGTGA. The CDR3 protein is CASSLNAATNTGELFF. In DNA form, the CDR3 reads TGTGCCAGCAGCTTAAATGCTGCAACGAACACCGGGGAGCTGTTTTTT. Using reference TRBV7-3 and TRBJ2-2 for the parts outside the CDR3, the full variable domain is GAGVSQTPSNKVTEKGKYVELRCDPISGHTALYWYRQSLGQGPEFLIYFQGTGAADDSGLPNDRFFAVRPEGSVSTLKIQRTERGDSAVYLCASSLNAATNTGELFFGEGSRLTVL.

In its sample, this clonotype was seen a few times. Here the CDR3 DNA reads TGTGCCAGCAGCCCCGGAGGGCGGAGGATTCAGTACTTC. Its protein product is CASSPGGRRIQYF. V usage is TRBV12-3 or TRBV12-4 and J usage is TRBJ2-4, with D possibly being TRBD2 (6 bases). V was clipped by 6 bases and J by 10 bases, with 16 bases between them. The CDR3 runs 13 residues.

The rearrangement joins TRBV20-1 to TRBJ2-7; 12 bases fit TRBD2. The CDR3 is 14 residues long. The germline V gene encodes CDR1 DFQATT and CDR2 SNEGSKA (reference sequence). The V gene end was trimmed by 4 bases and the J gene end by 7 bases; junction bases not matched to a gene: 8. The CDR3 bases are TGCAGTGCTAATCCTAGCGGGAGGGCTCGGGAGCAGTACTTC. It specifies CSANPSGRAREQYF.

CDR3 protein: CAGQGSGNTIYF. The CDR3 DNA is TGTGCAGGACAGGGGTCTGGAAACACCATATATTTT. V gene TRBV10-3 combines with J gene TRBJ1-3; 9 bases are a match to TRBD1. Germline-derived CDR1 and CDR2 are ENHRY and SYGVKD. The CDR3 contains 12 residues.

In this sample, this clonotype turned up a few times. In DNA, the CDR3 is TGCAGTGCCAGTCGTTCACAGGGAGGGGCCCAAGAGACCCAGTACTTC. This encodes CSASRSQGGAQETQYF. The rearrangement joins TRBV20-1 to TRBJ2-5; possible D gene TRBD2, 7 bases. Germline CDR1 reads DFQATT; CDR2 reads SNEGSKA (reference sequence). The CDR3 spans 16 residues. V was clipped by 6 bases and J by 1 base, with 21 bases between them.

The chain uses TRBV4-3 and TRBJ1-1; D remains unclear. CDR3 length equals 15 residues. Germline CDR1 reads LGHNA; CDR2 reads YSLEER. Trimming removed 4 bases from V and 0 bases from J, with 12 bases in between. CDR3 protein: CASSPTPGVNTEAFF. For the CDR3, the DNA is TGCGCCAGCAGCCCCACCCCGGGCGTGAACACTGAAGCTTTCTTT.

This clonotype showed up just a few times. The genes are TRBV5-6 and TRBJ2-3, with TRBD2 matching over 8 bases. The trim removed 6 bases at V and 6 bases at J, leaving 15 bases unmatched. Germline assignment: CDR1 SGHDT and CDR2 YYEEEE. The CDR3 is 16 residues long. CDR3 amino acids: CASTNTPGLGSDTQYF. CDR3 sequence (DNA): TGTGCCAGCACCAATACACCGGGACTAGGAAGCGATACGCAGTATTTT.

V and J are TRBV28 and TRBJ2-3; 7 nucleotides match TRBD2. This CDR3 is built from 15 residues. Germline V gene lookup returns CDR1 MDHEN and CDR2 SYDVKM. Unmatched junction bases numbered 4, after V lost 1 base and J lost 3 bases. In DNA form, the CDR3 reads TGTGCCAGCAGTTTATTCGGGGGGAGGACAGATACGCAGTATTTT. Translated, it gives CASSLFGGRTDTQYF.

This clonotype was observed a handful of times. The CDR3 loop reads CASSKGSSPYNEQFF. The CDR3 nucleotides are TGTGCCAGCTCAAAGGGGTCTAGCCCATACAATGAGCAGTTCTTC. The chain is built from TRBV6-1 and TRBJ2-1; D may be TRBD1 or TRBD2 (5 bases each). V gave up 8 bases and J gave up 4 bases, with 18 bases separating them. The germline V gene encodes CDR1 MNHNS and CDR2 SASEGT. The CDR3 contains 15 residues.

This clonotype appeared a few times. The V call is TRBV7-2, the J call TRBJ2-7; D is possibly TRBD2 (6 bases). Germline V CDR1 and CDR2: SGHTA, FQGNSA. Trimming stripped 3 bases from V and 0 bases from J, with 9 bases between. The CDR3 sequence is 14 residues long. The CDR3 region has the DNA TGTGCCAGCAGCTTCCCGGGAGACTCCTACGAGCAGTACTTC. As protein: CASSFPGDSYEQYF.

The chain combines TRBV6-1 with TRBJ1-4; the D gene is possibly TRBD1 (5 bases). The CDR3 consists of 14 residues. CDR1 is MNHNS, CDR2 SASEGT, per germline. Trimming removed 5 bases at V and 7 bases at J, with 14 bases between. This chain's CDR3 is CASSPTEAREKLFF. CDR3 nucleotide sequence: TGTGCCAGCAGTCCGACAGAGGCTCGTGAAAAACTGTTTTTT.

V and J are TRBV6-2 or TRBV6-3 and TRBJ2-7; 9 bases match TRBD2. V dropped 5 bases and J dropped 7; count of bases not matched to a gene: 15. Germline CDR1 reads MNHEY; CDR2 reads SVGEGT. This CDR3 comprises 16 residues. The CDR3 loop is CASSQRWPSGKDEQYF. DNA for the CDR3: TGTGCCAGCAGTCAGCGGTGGCCTAGCGGGAAGGATGAGCAGTACTTC.

Ten or more counts support this clonotype. The chain links TRBV6-1 to TRBJ2-2; D not resolved. The CDR3 loop spans 14 amino acids. The V and J ends lost 7 bases and 1 base respectively, with 10 bases between them. Germline loops: CDR1 MNHNS, CDR2 SASEGT. The CDR3 coding sequence is TGTGCCAGCATCCCGACCCAGAACACCGGGGAGCTGTTTTTT. It codes for CASIPTQNTGELFF.

This clonotype was seen at least ten times. The chain carries TRBV29-1 and TRBJ2-7; 9 positions agree with TRBD1. This CDR3 contains 13 residues. The V and J ends lost 5 bases and 3 bases, in that order; junction bases with no gene match: 5. Germline CDR1 is SQVTM and CDR2 is ANQGSEA. CDR3 bases: TGCAGCGTTAGACAGGGGGAAAACTACGAGCAGTACTTC. Its protein is CSVRQGENYEQYF.

This clonotype was found a few times. This chain links TRBV20-1 with TRBJ1-5; tentatively, D is TRBD1 (5 bases). The CDR3 has 13 residues. V dropped 5 bases and J dropped 9 bases, with 17 bases sitting between them. Germline values: CDR1 DFQATT, CDR2 SNEGSKA (reference sequence). For the CDR3, the DNA is TGCAGTGCTGCGGGGCCAGGACGTACGCCCCAGCATTTT. This translates into CSAAGPGRTPQHF.

This sequence joins TRBV5-6 and TRBJ2-2, with D perhaps matching TRBD1 or TRBD2 (5 bases each). The V gene lost 1 base and the J gene lost 2 bases, with 15 bases spanning the gap. The germline gives CDR1 SGHDT, CDR2 YYEEEE. This CDR3 has 17 residues. CDR3 in DNA: TGTGCCAGCAGCTTGTACCCGGGGCTGTCTAACACCGGGGAGCTGTTTTTT. Amino acids: CASSLYPGLSNTGELFF. The full variable domain, rest sourced from reference TRBV5-6 and TRBJ2-2, is DAGVTQSPTHLIKTRGQQVTLRCSPKSGHDTVSWYQQALGQGPQFIFQYYEEEERQRGNFPDRFSGHQFPNYSSELNVNALLLGDSALYLCASSLYPGLSNTGELFFGEGSRLTVL.

In its sample, this clonotype was seen many times. The CDR3 here is CAIRERDHPWQYF. The CDR3 bases are TGTGCCATCAGGGAAAGGGACCACCCTTGGCAGTATTTT. The chain joins TRBV10-3 to TRBJ2-3; D is perhaps TRBD1 or TRBD2 (5 bases each). CDR1 and CDR2 (germline): ENHRY, SYGVKD. V lost 6 bases and J lost 11, with 18 bases in between. The CDR3 is 13 residues long.

The chain links TRBV28 to TRBJ1-2; TRBD1 matches 7 bases. After removal of 6 bases from V and 3 bases from J, the junction contained 4 bases not matched to a gene. The length of the CDR3 is 13 residues. Per the germline V gene, CDR1 is MDHEN and CDR2 is SYDVKM. For the CDR3, the DNA is TGTGCCAGCAGCTGGGGACAGCACTATGGCTACACCTTC. Translation: CASSWGQHYGYTF.

In this sample, this clonotype turned up many times. This chain links TRBV15 with TRBJ2-6, with D possibly being TRBD1 (6 bases). CDR3 length equals 16 residues. CDR1 is LNHNV and CDR2 is YYDKDF in the germline V gene (reference sequence). Trimming shortened V by 9 bases and J by 0 bases, and 15 bases separated the two germline ends. As DNA, the CDR3 is TGTGCCACTGAGGACAGTGCGTTCTCTGGGGCCAACGTCCTGACTTTC. This sequence encodes CATEDSAFSGANVLTF.